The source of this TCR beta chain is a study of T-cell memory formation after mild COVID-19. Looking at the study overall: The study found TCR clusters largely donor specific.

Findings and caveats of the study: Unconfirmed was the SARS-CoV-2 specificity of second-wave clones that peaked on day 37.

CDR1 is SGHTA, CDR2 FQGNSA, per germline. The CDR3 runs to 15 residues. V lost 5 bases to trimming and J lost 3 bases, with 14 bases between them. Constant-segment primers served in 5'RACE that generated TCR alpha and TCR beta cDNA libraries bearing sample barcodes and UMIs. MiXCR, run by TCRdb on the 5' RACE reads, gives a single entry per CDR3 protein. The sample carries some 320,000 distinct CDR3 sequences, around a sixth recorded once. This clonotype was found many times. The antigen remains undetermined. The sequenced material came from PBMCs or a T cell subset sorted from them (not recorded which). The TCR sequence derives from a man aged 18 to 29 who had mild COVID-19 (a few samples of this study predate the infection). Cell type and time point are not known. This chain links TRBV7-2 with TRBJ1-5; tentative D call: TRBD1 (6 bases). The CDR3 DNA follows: TGTGCCAGCAGCCTCACCGGGACAAACAATCAGCCCCAGCATTTT. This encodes CASSLTGTNNQPQHF.